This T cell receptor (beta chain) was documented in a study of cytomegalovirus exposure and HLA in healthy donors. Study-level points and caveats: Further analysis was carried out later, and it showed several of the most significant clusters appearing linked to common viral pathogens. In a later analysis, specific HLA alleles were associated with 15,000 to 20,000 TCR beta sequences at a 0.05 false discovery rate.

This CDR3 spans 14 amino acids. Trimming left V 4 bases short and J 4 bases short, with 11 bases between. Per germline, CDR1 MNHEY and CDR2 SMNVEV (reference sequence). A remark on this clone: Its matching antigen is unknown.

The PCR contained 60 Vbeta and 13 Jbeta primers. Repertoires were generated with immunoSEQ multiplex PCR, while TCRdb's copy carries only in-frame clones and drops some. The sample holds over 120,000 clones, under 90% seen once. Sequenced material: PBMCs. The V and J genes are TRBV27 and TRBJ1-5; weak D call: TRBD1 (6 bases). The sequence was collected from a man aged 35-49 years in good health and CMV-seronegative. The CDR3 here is CASSSTTGNQPQHF. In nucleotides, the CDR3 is TGTGCCAGCAGTTCCACGACAGGAAATCAGCCCCAGCATTTT.